The TCR beta chain described here comes from a study of shared clonotypes between healthy human individuals. All the donors were Caucasian adults who lived in Nashville, Tennessee. V dropped 6 bases and J dropped 1 base, with 13 bases sitting between them. This CDR3 spans 14 amino acids. CDR1 is SNHLY, CDR2 FYNNEI, per germline. Deep-level running was used for the assay. Clones were read by immunoSEQ multiplex PCR, and TCRdb kept only the in-frame ones, dropping some. Of 800,000 to 1,200,000 clones listed, around 78% are singletons. As regards this clone: The antigen is undetermined.

Study results and caveats: The small donor group covered limited genetic and exposure diversity.

Sequencing was carried out using memory CD4+ T cells from PBMCs. Stated subset: CD45RA-negative fraction. The chain employs TRBV2 and TRBJ2-7, with D unclear. The TCR originated in a man in his late teens or twenties in good health. Some clones in this sample may be carry-over from other donors' samples. The CDR3 loop is CASRVDGSSYEQYF. In nucleotides, the CDR3 is TGTGCCAGCAGGGTGGACGGATCTTCCTACGAGCAGTACTTC.